The 29 T cell receptor beta chains listed next were all sequenced from one sample in a study of T cell changes during pregnancy in multiple sclerosis. TCRdb keeps only in-frame clones here, not all; method: immunoSEQ multiplex PCR. Of about 43,000 clones in the sample, roughly 93% were seen once. The source material was PBMCs (not recorded whether the cells were cultured). These receptors all come from a female donor with multiple sclerosis, enrolled in a pregnancy study.

In its sample, this clone was seen a few times. V gene TRBV11-2 combines with J gene TRBJ2-2; D ambiguous. The V gene's germline CDR1 is SGHAT and CDR2 FQNNGV. There are 12 residues in the CDR3. The V and J ends lost 10 bases and 3 bases respectively, with 9 bases between them. The CDR3 reads CATDGDTGELFF. CDR3 DNA: TGTGCCACTGATGGGGACACCGGGGAGCTGTTTTTT.

This clone was recorded once. V gene TRBV5-1 combines with J gene TRBJ2-2, with D hard to call. V was pared by 3 bases and J by 10 bases, with 13 bases between. The CDR3 totals 13 residues. From germline, CDR1 is SGHRS and CDR2 YFSETQ. CDR3 DNA sequence: TGCGCCAGCAGCTCGGATCTGGCGGCGGAGCTGTTTTTT. The encoded protein is CASSSDLAAELFF.

This clone was detected once. This chain uses TRBV14 with TRBJ2-1, with a possible D match to TRBD2 (6 bases). Per the germline V gene, CDR1 is SGHDN and CDR2 is FVKESK. V gave up 2 bases and J gave up 7 bases, with 9 bases separating them. This CDR3 spans 13 amino acids. The CDR3 region has the DNA TGTGCCAGCAGCCAACAACGGGGGAATGAGCAGTTCTTC. It codes for CASSQQRGNEQFF.

J is TRBJ2-1 and V is TRBV18; no reliable D call. The V end was cut by 3 bases, the J end by 7 bases, with 4 bases between. CDR3 size: 11 residues. Germline V gene sequence: CDR1 KGHSH, CDR2 LQKENI. In DNA form, the CDR3 reads TGTGCCAGCTCACCCGAGAATGAGCAGTTCTTC. Translating it yields CASSPENEQFF.

V usage is TRBV27 and J usage is TRBJ2-5; weak D call: TRBD2 (5 bases). The CDR3 is 13 amino acids. Trimming left V 6 bases short and J 6 bases short, with 14 bases between. Germline V lookup: CDR1 MNHEY, CDR2 SMNVEV (reference sequence). CDR3 region: CASSSEERQTQYF. CDR3 DNA: TGTGCCAGCAGCTCCGAAGAGCGGCAGACCCAGTACTTC.

The V and J genes are TRBV10-1 and TRBJ2-2; 8 bases align to TRBD1. Per the germline V gene, CDR1 is WNHNN and CDR2 is SYGVQD (reference sequence). The CDR3 sequence is 13 residues long. J was trimmed by 4 bases and V by 7 bases; bases with no gene match: 2. CDR3 loop: CASTDRGTGELFF. The CDR3 region has the DNA TGCGCCAGCACCGACAGGGGCACCGGGGAGCTGTTTTTT.

This sequence joins TRBV29-1 and TRBJ2-2, with D tentatively TRBD1 (5 bases). The germline V gene encodes CDR1 SQVTM and CDR2 ANQGSEA. V shed 2 bases and J shed 1 base, with 11 bases lying between them. The CDR3 contains 15 residues. Here the CDR3 reads CSVEFPDRNTGELFF. The CDR3 DNA follows: TGCAGCGTTGAATTCCCTGACAGGAACACCGGGGAGCTGTTTTTT.

This chain links TRBV5-1 with TRBJ1-2; D ambiguous. CDR1 is SGHRS and CDR2 is YFSETQ in the germline V gene. There are 13 residues in the CDR3. V gave up 0 bases and J gave up 3 bases, with 6 bases separating them. The chain's CDR3 is CASSLGQHYGYTF. The DNA for the CDR3 is TGCGCCAGCAGCTTGGGGCAGCACTATGGCTACACCTTC.

The rearrangement links TRBV7-2 to TRBJ2-7, with 9 bases fitting TRBD1. The ends lost 4 bases at V and 2 bases at J; junction bases unmatched: 6. The CDR3 sequence is 15 residues long. Germline V CDR1 and CDR2: SGHTA, FQGNSA. CDR3 residues: CASSYTGTGTYEQYF. The CDR3 DNA reads as TGTGCCAGCAGCTACACCGGGACAGGGACCTACGAGCAGTACTTC.

The gene calls are TRBV27 and TRBJ2-1, with 8 bases aligning to TRBD1. The V and J ends lost 5 bases and 6 bases, in that order; junction bases with no gene match: 9. The CDR3 has 15 residues. From germline, CDR1 is MNHEY and CDR2 SMNVEV (reference sequence). The CDR3 spells CASSQTGVVVNEQFF. The DNA for the CDR3 is TGTGCCAGCAGTCAGACAGGGGTAGTCGTCAATGAGCAGTTCTTC.

This chain joins TRBV30 and TRBJ2-5; D ambiguous. The CDR3 is 12 amino acids. V lost 4 bases to trimming and J lost 4 bases, with 10 bases between them. CDR1 is GTSNPN, CDR2 SVGIG, per germline (reference sequence). The CDR3 nucleotides are TGTGCCTGGAACAAGGCCCGAGAGACCCAGTACTTC. It yields the protein CAWNKARETQYF.

The J gene is TRBJ2-2, the V gene TRBV11-2, with D hard to call. Per germline, CDR1 SGHAT and CDR2 FQNNGV. V was cut by 2 bases and J by 1 base, with 5 bases left in between. CDR3 length equals 14 residues. The CDR3 here is CASSLLRNTGELFF. The CDR3 DNA is TGTGCCAGCAGCTTACTTAGGAACACCGGGGAGCTGTTTTTT.

The V and J genes are TRBV10-3 and TRBJ1-1; D uncertain. V gave up 6 bases and J gave up 0 bases, with 8 bases separating them. Looked up from germline, CDR1 is ENHRY and CDR2 is SYGVKD. This CDR3 has 13 residues. CDR3 DNA sequence: TGTGCCATCAGGGCCGACATGAACACTGAAGCTTTCTTT. Translating it yields CAIRADMNTEAFF.

CDR3 bases: TGTGCCAGCAGCGATTACACAGATACGCAGTATTTT. Amino acids: CASSDYTDTQYF. The chain joins TRBV6-4 to TRBJ2-3; D gene unclear. V shed 6 bases and J shed 2 bases, with 6 bases lying between them. The CDR3 contains 12 residues. The germline V gene has CDR1 MRHNA and CDR2 SNTAGT.

The CDR3 DNA sequence: TGCGCCAGCAGCCAAGATTATGGCGGGATGCGAAACATTCAGTACTTC. Protein sequence: CASSQDYGGMRNIQYF. The V call is TRBV4-3, the J call TRBJ2-4; D possibly corresponds to TRBD2 (6 bases). V dropped 0 bases and J dropped 6 bases, with 15 bases sitting between them. This CDR3 is built from 16 residues. Germline V gives CDR1 LGHNA, CDR2 YSLEER.

The chain joins TRBV5-4 to TRBJ2-7; the match to TRBD1 covers 7 bases. Looked up from germline, CDR1 is SGHNT and CDR2 is YYREEE (reference sequence). V lost 4 bases to trimming and J lost 6 bases; unmatched junction nucleotides: 22. This CDR3 is 18 amino acids long. CDR3 bases: TGTGCCAGCAGCCCACCTATGACCAAGGGGGCCCTTCTAAGCGAGCAGTACTTC. Translating gives CASSPPMTKGALLSEQYF.

This chain connects TRBV18 to TRBJ1-1, with a tentative D call TRBD1 (5 bases). Germline CDR1 KGHSH, CDR2 LQKENI. V was shortened by 1 base and J by 5 bases, with 17 bases between the two germline ends. The CDR3 is 16 amino acids. The CDR3 sequence is CASSPRDPSLGTEAFF. The CDR3 nucleotides read TGTGCCAGCTCACCACGGGACCCTTCCCTCGGGACTGAAGCTTTCTTT.

The chain combines TRBV28 with TRBJ2-1, with 8 positions matching TRBD2. The V gene end was trimmed by 3 bases and the J gene end by 10 bases; junction bases not matched to a gene: 8. CDR1 is MDHEN and CDR2 is SYDVKM in the germline V gene. CDR3 length: 14 residues. This chain's CDR3 is CASSFYPRGGEQFF. The CDR3, as DNA: TGTGCCAGCAGTTTCTACCCTCGGGGGGGGGAGCAGTTCTTC. Supplemented by reference TRBV28 and TRBJ2-1, the full variable domain reads DVKVTQSSRYLVKRTGEKVFLECVQDMDHENMFWYRQDPGLGLRLIYFSYDVKMKEKGDIPEGYSVSREKKERFSLILESASTNQTSMYLCASSFYPRGGEQFFGPGTRLTVL.

CDR3 sequence: CASSLDQGSYNEQFF. DNA of the CDR3: TGTGCCAGCAGCTTAGATCAGGGTTCCTACAATGAGCAGTTCTTC. The genes are TRBV11-2 and TRBJ2-1; D might be TRBD1 (5 bases). This CDR3 spans 15 amino acids. Trimming left V 0 bases short and J 1 base short, with 7 bases between. Germline lookup yields CDR1 SGHAT and CDR2 FQNNGV.

This chain joins TRBV27 and TRBJ2-1, with D possibly TRBD2 on 5 matching bases. V lost 3 bases and J lost 0, with 12 bases in between. Germline V gives CDR1 MNHEY, CDR2 SMNVEV (reference sequence). The CDR3 is made up of 16 amino acids. CDR3 residues: CASSFESSYSYNEQFF. In DNA form, the CDR3 reads TGTGCCAGCAGTTTCGAATCTAGCTACTCCTACAATGAGCAGTTCTTC.

This chain uses TRBV29-1 with TRBJ1-2, with TRBD1 as a possible D gene (5 bases). Germline CDR1 SQVTM, CDR2 ANQGSEA. Trimming removed 7 bases at V and 0 bases at J, with 12 bases between. The CDR3 contains 13 residues. The CDR3 coding sequence is TGCAGCGGGGCGGGGGGAGCTAACTATGGCTACACCTTC. Its translation is CSGAGGANYGYTF.

This clone is a singleton in its sample. The chain is built from TRBV29-1 and TRBJ2-7; D may be TRBD2 (6 bases). The CDR3 spans 13 residues. Germline-derived CDR1 and CDR2 are SQVTM and ANQGSEA. Between the trimmed V and J ends, which lost 4 bases and 2 bases, there was a span of 12 bases. CDR3 protein: CSVAGLSTYEQYF. The DNA for the CDR3 is TGCAGCGTTGCGGGACTTTCTACCTACGAGCAGTACTTC.

The chain is built from TRBV18 and TRBJ1-1, with D unclear. The CDR3 extends over 12 amino acids. Germline values: CDR1 KGHSH, CDR2 LQKENI. V was cut by 2 bases and J by 2 bases, with 3 bases left in between. CDR3 DNA sequence: TGTGCCAGCTCACCAGGTAACACTGAAGCTTTCTTT. Translated: CASSPGNTEAFF.

This rearrangement joins TRBV5-6 to TRBJ2-7, with TRBD2 matching over 10 bases. The CDR3 spans 16 residues. V gave up 0 bases and J gave up 2 bases; unmatched junction bases: 5. Looked up from germline, CDR1 is SGHDT and CDR2 is YYEEEE. CDR3 sequence (DNA): TGTGCCAGCAGCTTGGAAACTAGCGGGGCCACCTACGAGCAGTACTTC. It translates to CASSLETSGATYEQYF.

In DNA form, the CDR3 reads TGTGCCAGCAGCCTAAGACAGGGGGCGGACGTTGGCGAGCAGTACTTC. This gives the protein CASSLRQGADVGEQYF. V gene TRBV7-8 combines with J gene TRBJ2-7; 10 bases align to TRBD1. This CDR3 has 16 amino acids. V dropped 5 bases and J dropped 6; count of bases not matched to a gene: 13. CDR1 and CDR2 (germline): SGHVS, FQNEAQ.

The V and J genes are TRBV5-4 and TRBJ1-1; D not resolved. CDR1 is SGHNT and CDR2 is YYREEE in the germline V gene (reference sequence). The germline V and J ends were trimmed by 5 bases and 1 base, with 9 bases remaining between them. This CDR3 is 13 amino acids long. Written as DNA, the CDR3 is TGTGCCAGCAGTCTCCAGCCGAACACTGAAGCTTTCTTT. As protein: CASSLQPNTEAFF.

V is TRBV2 and J is TRBJ1-3; D uncertain. This CDR3 is 15 amino acids long. Trimming cost V 4 bases and J 0 bases, with 10 bases left between them. CDR1 is SNHLY, CDR2 FYNNEI, per germline. CDR3 residues: CASSVSGFSGNTIYF. The CDR3 DNA reads TGTGCCAGCAGTGTATCGGGGTTCTCTGGAAACACCATATATTTT.

The chain joins TRBV4-1 to TRBJ2-7, with D possibly matching TRBD2 (5 bases). This CDR3 is built from 18 residues. From germline, CDR1 is MGHRA and CDR2 YSYEKL. The V gene lost 1 base and the J gene lost 2 bases, with 21 bases spanning the gap. CDR3 DNA: TGCGCCAGCAGCCAAGCCCCTCGATTGGGAGCTATCACCTACGAGCAGTACTTC. Residues: CASSQAPRLGAITYEQYF.

The gene calls are TRBV5-6 and TRBJ1-6; TRBD1 aligns across 9 bases. The CDR3 runs to 15 residues. Losses at the gene ends were 0 bases for V and 10 bases for J; bases not matched to a gene: 5. Germline assignment: CDR1 SGHDT and CDR2 YYEEEE. The CDR3 reads CASSLGGTGRSPLHF. CDR3 DNA: TGTGCCAGCAGCTTGGGCGGGACAGGGCGATCACCCCTCCACTTT.